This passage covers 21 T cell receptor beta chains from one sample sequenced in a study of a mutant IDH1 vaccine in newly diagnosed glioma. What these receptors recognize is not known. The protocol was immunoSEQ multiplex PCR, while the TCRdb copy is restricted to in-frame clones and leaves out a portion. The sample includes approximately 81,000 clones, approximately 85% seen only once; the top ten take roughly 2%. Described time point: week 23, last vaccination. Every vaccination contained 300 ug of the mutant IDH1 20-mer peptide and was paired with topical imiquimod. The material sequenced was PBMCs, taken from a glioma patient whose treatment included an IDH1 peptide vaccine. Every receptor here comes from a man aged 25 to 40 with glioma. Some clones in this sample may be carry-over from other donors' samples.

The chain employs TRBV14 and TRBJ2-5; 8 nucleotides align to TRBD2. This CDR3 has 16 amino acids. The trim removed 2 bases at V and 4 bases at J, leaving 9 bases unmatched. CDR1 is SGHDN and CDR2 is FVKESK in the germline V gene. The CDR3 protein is CASSQIRREGPETQYF. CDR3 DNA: TGTGCCAGCAGCCAAATCCGTCGGGAGGGCCCAGAGACCCAGTACTTC. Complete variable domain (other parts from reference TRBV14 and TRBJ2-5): EAGVTQFPSHSVIEKGQTVTLRCDPISGHDNLYWYRRVMGKEIKFLLHFVKESKQDESGMPNNRFLAERTGGTYSTLKVQPAELEDSGVYFCASSQIRREGPETQYFGPGTRLLVL.

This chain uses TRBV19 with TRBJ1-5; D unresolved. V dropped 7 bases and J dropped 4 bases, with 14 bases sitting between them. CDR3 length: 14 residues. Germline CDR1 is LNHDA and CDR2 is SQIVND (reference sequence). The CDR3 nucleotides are TGTGCCAGTATCCAGACGCTCGGAAATCAGCCCCAGCATTTT. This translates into CASIQTLGNQPQHF.

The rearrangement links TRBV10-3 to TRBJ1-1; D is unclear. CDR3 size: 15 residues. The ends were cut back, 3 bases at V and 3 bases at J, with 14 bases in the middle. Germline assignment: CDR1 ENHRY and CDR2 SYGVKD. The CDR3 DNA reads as TGTGCCATCAGTGACAAGGCGGCCGGGGACACTGAAGCTTTCTTT. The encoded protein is CAISDKAAGDTEAFF.

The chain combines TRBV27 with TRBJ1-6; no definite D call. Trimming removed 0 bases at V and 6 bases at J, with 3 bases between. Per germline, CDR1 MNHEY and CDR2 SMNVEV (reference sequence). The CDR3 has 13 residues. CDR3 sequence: CASSLSPNSPLHF. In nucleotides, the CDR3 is TGTGCCAGCAGTTTATCCCCTAATTCACCCCTCCACTTT.

The CDR3 reads CASSKTGSLNTEAFF. In DNA form, the CDR3 reads TGTGCCAGCAGCAAGACAGGGTCCTTGAACACTGAAGCTTTCTTT. The chain combines TRBV6-5 with TRBJ1-1; 7 bases line up with TRBD1. Germline assignment: CDR1 MNHEY and CDR2 SVGAGI. Losses at the gene ends were 6 bases for V and 0 bases for J; bases not matched to a gene: 7. This CDR3 comprises 15 residues.

CDR3 sequence: CASSLVRESTEAFF. CDR3 in DNA: TGCGCCAGCAGCTTGGTCAGGGAGAGCACTGAAGCTTTCTTT. The V gene is TRBV5-1, the J gene TRBJ1-1; weak D call: TRBD1 (5 bases). This CDR3 region has 14 residues. The V and J ends lost 0 bases and 4 bases respectively, with 10 bases between them. The germline V gene encodes CDR1 SGHRS and CDR2 YFSETQ.

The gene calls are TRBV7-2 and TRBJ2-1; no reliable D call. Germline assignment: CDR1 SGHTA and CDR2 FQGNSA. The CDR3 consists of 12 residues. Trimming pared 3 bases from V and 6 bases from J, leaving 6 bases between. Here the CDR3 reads CASSFGSNEQFF. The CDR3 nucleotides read TGTGCCAGCAGCTTTGGGTCCAATGAGCAGTTCTTC.

In DNA form, the CDR3 reads TGTGCCAGCGGGACTAGCGGGGGGCCCATAGATACGCAGTATTTT. Amino acid sequence: CASGTSGGPIDTQYF. The V gene is TRBV9, the J gene TRBJ2-3; TRBD2 aligns across 15 bases. The CDR3 totals 15 residues. CDR1 SGDLS and CDR2 YYNGEE come from the germline V gene. The V segment lost 7 bases and the J segment 5 bases; nucleotides outside the gene matches: 5.

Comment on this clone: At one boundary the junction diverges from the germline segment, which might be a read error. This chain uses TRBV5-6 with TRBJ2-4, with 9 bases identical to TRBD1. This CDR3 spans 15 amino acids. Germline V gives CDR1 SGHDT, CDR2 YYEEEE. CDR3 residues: CAGSSGQGTGNIQYF. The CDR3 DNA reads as TGTGCCGGCAGCTCGGGACAGGGCACCGGAAACATTCAGTACTTC.

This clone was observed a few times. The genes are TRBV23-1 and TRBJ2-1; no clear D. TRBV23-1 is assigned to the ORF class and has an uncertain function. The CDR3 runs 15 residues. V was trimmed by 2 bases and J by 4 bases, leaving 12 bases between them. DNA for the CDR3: TGCGCCAGCAGTCAAACGACAACCGGGTACAATGAGCAGTTCTTC. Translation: CASSQTTTGYNEQFF.

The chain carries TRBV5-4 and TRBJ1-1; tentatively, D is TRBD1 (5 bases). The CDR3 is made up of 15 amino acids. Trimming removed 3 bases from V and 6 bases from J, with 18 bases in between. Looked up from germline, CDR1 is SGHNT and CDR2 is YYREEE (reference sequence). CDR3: CASSSIGAGLSEAFF. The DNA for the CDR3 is TGTGCCAGCAGCTCAATAGGGGCAGGGCTGTCTGAAGCTTTCTTT.

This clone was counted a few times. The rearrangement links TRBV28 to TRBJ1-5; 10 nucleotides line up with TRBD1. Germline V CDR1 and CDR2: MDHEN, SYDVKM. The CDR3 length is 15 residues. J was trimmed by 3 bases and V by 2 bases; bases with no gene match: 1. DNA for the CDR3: TGTGCCAGCAGTTTAGGACAGGGGGACAATCAGCCCCAGCATTTT. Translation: CASSLGQGDNQPQHF.

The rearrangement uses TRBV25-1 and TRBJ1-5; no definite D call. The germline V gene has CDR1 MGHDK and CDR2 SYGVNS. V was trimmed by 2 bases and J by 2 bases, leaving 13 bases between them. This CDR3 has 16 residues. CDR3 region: CASSERDGRRNQPQHF. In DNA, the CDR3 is TGTGCCAGCAGTGAAAGGGATGGGAGGCGCAATCAGCCCCAGCATTTT.

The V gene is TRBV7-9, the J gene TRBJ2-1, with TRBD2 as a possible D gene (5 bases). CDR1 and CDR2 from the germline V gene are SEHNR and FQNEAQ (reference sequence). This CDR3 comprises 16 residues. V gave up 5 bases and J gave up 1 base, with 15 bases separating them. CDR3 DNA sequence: TGTGCCAGCAGCCTTCAGCGGAGCAGTTCCTACAATGAGCAGTTCTTC. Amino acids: CASSLQRSSSYNEQFF.

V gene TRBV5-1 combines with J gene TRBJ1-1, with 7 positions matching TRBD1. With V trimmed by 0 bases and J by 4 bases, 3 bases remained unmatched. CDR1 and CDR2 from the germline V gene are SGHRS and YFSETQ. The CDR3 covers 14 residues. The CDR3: CASSLDAGGTEAFF. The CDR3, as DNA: TGCGCCAGCAGCTTGGATGCAGGGGGCACTGAAGCTTTCTTT.

CDR3 sequence reads: CASSPAGGREQFF. CDR3 coding DNA: TGTGCCAGCAGCCCCGCCGGGGGGAGAGAGCAGTTCTTC. The chain has TRBV5-4 and TRBJ2-1; TRBD2 matches at 7 bases. Trimming removed 4 bases from V and 10 bases from J; junction bases left unmatched: 8. Germline V gene lookup returns CDR1 SGHNT and CDR2 YYREEE (reference sequence). The CDR3 is 13 residues long.

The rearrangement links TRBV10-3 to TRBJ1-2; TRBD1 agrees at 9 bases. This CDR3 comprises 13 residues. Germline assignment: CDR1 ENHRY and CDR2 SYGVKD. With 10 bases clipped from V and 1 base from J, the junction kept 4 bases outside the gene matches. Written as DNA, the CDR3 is TGTGCCAGCCGGGACAGGGATAACTATGGCTACACCTTC. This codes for CASRDRDNYGYTF.

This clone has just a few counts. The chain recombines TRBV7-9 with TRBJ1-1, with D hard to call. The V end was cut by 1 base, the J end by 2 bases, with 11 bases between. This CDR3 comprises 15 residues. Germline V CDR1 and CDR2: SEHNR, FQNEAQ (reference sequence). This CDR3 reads CASSLVSGKNTEAFF. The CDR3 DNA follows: TGTGCCAGCAGCTTAGTGTCGGGAAAAAACACTGAAGCTTTCTTT.

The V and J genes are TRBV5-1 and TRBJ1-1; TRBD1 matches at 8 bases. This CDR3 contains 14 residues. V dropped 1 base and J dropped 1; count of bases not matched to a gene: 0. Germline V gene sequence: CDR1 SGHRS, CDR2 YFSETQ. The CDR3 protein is CASSLTGGNTEAFF. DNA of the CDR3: TGCGCCAGCAGCTTGACAGGGGGGAACACTGAAGCTTTCTTT.

The CDR3 here is CASTYRDIASEQYF. CDR3 sequence (DNA): TGTGCCAGCACCTACAGGGATATTGCAAGCGAGCAGTACTTC. J is TRBJ2-7 and V is TRBV9, with D possibly TRBD1 on 6 matching bases. Germline CDR1 is SGDLS and CDR2 is YYNGEE. The CDR3 has 14 residues. V gave up 6 bases and J gave up 6 bases, with 19 bases separating them.

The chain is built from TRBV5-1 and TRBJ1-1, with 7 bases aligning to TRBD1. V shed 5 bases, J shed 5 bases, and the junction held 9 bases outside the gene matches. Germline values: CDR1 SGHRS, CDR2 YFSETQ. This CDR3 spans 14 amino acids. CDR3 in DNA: TGCGCCAGCAGACTTGTGACAGGGAGAACTGAAGCTTTCTTT. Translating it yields CASRLVTGRTEAFF.